This T cell receptor beta chain was identified during a study of regulatory and conventional T cells in RAG deficiency. Genomic DNA came from blood regulatory T cells gated CD4+ CD25-high CD127-low. Study conclusions and caveats: Treg unique TCR beta sequences were approximately 99-fold fewer in Omenn syndrome and CID/AS patients than controls.

The repertoire was sequenced with immunoSEQ multiplex PCR; TCRdb's copy has only in-frame clones and lacks some. The repertoire holds more than 2,500 clones, with under 95% as singletons. Turning to this clone: Its antigen is currently unknown.

The CDR3 extends over 14 amino acids. Per germline, CDR1 SGHRS and CDR2 YFSETQ. V was trimmed by 1 base and J by 7 bases, leaving 14 bases between them. These same records also appear under a second study, on regulatory T cells. That paper adds: The primer mix had 52 TRBV and 13 TRBJ primers.

The TCR sequence derives from a human donor in good health. The rearrangement links TRBV5-1 to TRBJ1-2, with D maybe TRBD1 (6 bases). The material sequenced was CD4+ Tregs sorted from blood. Written as DNA, the CDR3 is TGCGCCAGCAGCTTGACAGGGACATCAGGTGGCTACACCTTC. It specifies CASSLTGTSGGYTF.